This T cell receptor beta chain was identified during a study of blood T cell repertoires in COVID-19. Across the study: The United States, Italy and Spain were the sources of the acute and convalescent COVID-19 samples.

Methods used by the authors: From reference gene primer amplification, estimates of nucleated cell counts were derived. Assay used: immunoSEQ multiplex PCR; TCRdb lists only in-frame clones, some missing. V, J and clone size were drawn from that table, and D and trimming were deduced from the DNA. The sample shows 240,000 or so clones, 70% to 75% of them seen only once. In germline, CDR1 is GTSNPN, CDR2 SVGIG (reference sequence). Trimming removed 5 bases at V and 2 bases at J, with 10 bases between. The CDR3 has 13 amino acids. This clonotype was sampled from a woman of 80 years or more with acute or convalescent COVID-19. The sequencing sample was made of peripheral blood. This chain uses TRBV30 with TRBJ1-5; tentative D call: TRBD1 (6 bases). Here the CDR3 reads CAWGDTGNQPQHF. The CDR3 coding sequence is TGTGCCTGGGGGGACACTGGCAATCAGCCCCAGCATTTT.